This T cell receptor (beta chain) is from a study of blood T cell repertoires in COVID-19. Looking at the study overall: PBMCs, B-cell-depleted T cells, or T cells were the source of the cDNA or gDNA that made up the material.

Original processing notes: Estimates of nucleated cell counts were drawn from the amplification of reference gene primers. TCRdb's table, derived via immunoSEQ multiplex PCR, lists solely in-frame clones and lacks some. The V and J calls and clone size were taken over from that table, and D and trimming were inferred from the DNA. Of roughly 230,000 clones in the sample, about 91% were seen once. Germline lookup yields CDR1 LNHDA and CDR2 SQIVND (reference sequence). Trimming stripped 6 bases from V and 5 bases from J, with 8 bases between. The length of the CDR3 is 13 residues. The chain couples TRBV19 to TRBJ1-6; no definite D call. Sequencing used peripheral blood. The clonotype originates from a woman in her thirties or forties who had recovered from COVID-19. The CDR3 sequence: CASSRDNNSPLHF. As DNA, the CDR3 is TGTGCCAGTAGCCGGGATAATAATTCACCCCTCCACTTT.